Presented here are 24 T cell receptor beta chains from one specimen sequenced in a study of Tregs in tolerant kidney transplant recipients. Here immunoSEQ multiplex PCR was the method, and the copy in TCRdb shows in-frame clones only, minus some. The data hold 74,000 or so clones, with about 91% observed a single time. Recipients received nonmyeloablative bone marrow transplants from related graft donors, with transient mixed chimerism. Material: CD4+ T cells from blood (PBMCs), obtained 24 months after the transplant. These receptors originate from a human patient who received a combined kidney and bone marrow transplant. Some T cells may be graft donor cells.

This clone was counted a few times. The V gene is TRBV19, the J gene TRBJ2-1, with TRBD2 matching over 9 bases. Trimming at V came to 4 bases and at J to 7 bases, leaving 8 bases not matched to a gene. Germline CDR1 LNHDA, CDR2 SQIVND (reference sequence). This CDR3 is 15 amino acids long. The CDR3 DNA reads TGTGCCAGTAGTACTGGCGGGAGGGTCATAAATGAGCAGTTCTTC. It codes for CASSTGGRVINEQFF. Full variable domain (outside the CDR3, taken from reference TRBV19 and TRBJ2-1): DGGITQSPKYLFRKEGQNVTLSCEQNLNHDAMYWYRQDPGQGLRLIYYSQIVNDFQKGDIAEGYSVSREKKESFPLTVTSAQKNPTAFYLCASSTGGRVINEQFFGPGTRLTVL.

The V and J genes are TRBV5-6 and TRBJ2-5, with 8 bases matching TRBD2. This CDR3 is 15 amino acids long. The V gene's germline CDR1 is SGHDT and CDR2 YYEEEE. V lost 3 bases and J lost 2; bases outside the gene matches: 6. CDR3 sequence: CASSSAAGVQETQYF. For the CDR3, the DNA is TGTGCCAGCAGCTCGGCAGCGGGGGTACAAGAGACCCAGTACTTC.

The chain joins TRBV7-9 to TRBJ2-1, with D maybe TRBD1 (6 bases). V shed 1 base and J shed 9 bases, with 16 bases lying between them. The length of the CDR3 is 15 residues. CDR1 and CDR2 from the germline V gene are SEHNR and FQNEAQ (reference sequence). CDR3 in amino acids: CASSLDGVRGSEQFF. CDR3 bases: TGTGCCAGCAGCTTAGACGGAGTCAGGGGATCTGAGCAGTTCTTC.

This rearrangement joins TRBV29-1 to TRBJ2-1, with 8 bases aligning to TRBD1. The CDR3 has 14 amino acids. Germline values: CDR1 SQVTM, CDR2 ANQGSEA. The V segment lost 4 bases and the J segment 2 bases; nucleotides outside the gene matches: 4. CDR3 sequence reads: CSVAGGLPYNEQFF. Written as DNA, the CDR3 is TGCAGCGTTGCAGGGGGCCTGCCCTACAATGAGCAGTTCTTC.

This chain uses TRBV6-5 with TRBJ2-7; 8 bases match TRBD2. The CDR3 has 14 residues. Losses at the gene ends were 4 bases for V and 6 bases for J; bases not matched to a gene: 8. Germline CDR1 reads MNHEY; CDR2 reads SVGAGI. CDR3 amino acids: CASSSEITSGEQYF. In DNA, the CDR3 is TGTGCCAGCAGTTCCGAGATTACTAGCGGCGAGCAGTACTTC.

This chain links TRBV18 with TRBJ1-3; 9 positions agree with TRBD1. The J segment lost 6 bases and the V segment lost 1 base, leaving 7 bases of the junction unmatched. This CDR3 contains 16 residues. Germline V CDR1 and CDR2: KGHSH, LQKENI. The DNA of the CDR3 is TGTGCCAGCTCACCACAAAACAGGGGGCCCGAAAACACCATATATTTT. As protein: CASSPQNRGPENTIYF.

V is TRBV7-2 and J is TRBJ1-4; possible D gene TRBD1, 5 bases. Trimming took off 4 bases at V and 0 bases at J, with 9 bases between the two ends. Germline CDR1 is SGHTA and CDR2 is FQGNSA. The CDR3 contains 15 residues. The CDR3: CASSSQGATNEKLFF. The DNA for the CDR3 is TGTGCCAGCAGCTCCCAGGGTGCAACTAATGAAAAACTGTTTTTT.

This chain connects TRBV5-1 to TRBJ1-1, with TRBD1 matching over 7 bases. The germline CDR1 and CDR2 sequences are SGHRS and YFSETQ. V lost 4 bases, J lost 2 bases, and 5 bases stayed unmatched. The CDR3 runs 14 residues. CDR3 sequence: CASSVGTVNTEAFF. The CDR3 region has the DNA TGCGCCAGCAGCGTAGGGACAGTAAACACTGAAGCTTTCTTT.

This chain joins TRBV5-1 and TRBJ2-7; TRBD1 matches 7 bases. The germline V gene encodes CDR1 SGHRS and CDR2 YFSETQ. V shed 2 bases and J 3 bases; nucleotides not matched to a gene: 5. The CDR3 is 14 residues long. CDR3 sequence reads: CASSFGRDSYEQYF. The CDR3, as DNA: TGCGCCAGCAGCTTTGGCCGGGACAGCTACGAGCAGTACTTC.

Only one count was recorded for this clone. The chain joins TRBV7-9 to TRBJ2-3; 10 nucleotides line up with TRBD2. CDR3 length equals 16 residues. V was clipped by 1 base and J by 2 bases; unmatched bases: 3. Looked up from germline, CDR1 is SEHNR and CDR2 is FQNEAQ (reference sequence). The CDR3 DNA sequence: TGTGCCAGCAGCTTAGTGCTAGCGGGGGACACAGATACGCAGTATTTT. It encodes CASSLVLAGDTDTQYF.

This sequence joins TRBV4-3 and TRBJ2-5; D is perhaps TRBD2 (6 bases). The CDR3 spans 15 residues. Germline CDR1 reads LGHNA; CDR2 reads YSLEER. V gave up 3 bases and J gave up 5 bases, with 16 bases separating them. CDR3 in amino acids: CASSHVPTSFETQYF. The CDR3 nucleotides are TGCGCCAGCAGCCACGTCCCAACTAGCTTTGAGACCCAGTACTTC.

The rearrangement uses TRBV6-1 and TRBJ2-7, with 12 bases that match TRBD2. The CDR3 totals 15 residues. CDR1 and CDR2 from the germline V gene are MNHNS and SASEGT. Trimming at V came to 8 bases and at J to 7 bases, leaving 12 bases not matched to a gene. The CDR3 loop is CASALPGLAGMEQYF. For the CDR3, the DNA is TGTGCCAGCGCTCTCCCTGGACTAGCGGGGATGGAGCAGTACTTC.

V usage is TRBV10-3 and J usage is TRBJ2-1, with 14 positions matching TRBD2. The CDR3 totals 16 residues. The ends lost 4 bases at V and 4 bases at J; junction bases unmatched: 3. Germline CDR1 reads ENHRY; CDR2 reads SYGVKD. This chain's CDR3 is CAISAGLAGAYNEQFF. CDR3 sequence (DNA): TGTGCCATCAGTGCGGGACTAGCGGGAGCTTACAATGAGCAGTTCTTC.

The gene calls are TRBV30 and TRBJ2-1, with 13 bases that match TRBD2. Looked up from germline, CDR1 is GTSNPN and CDR2 is SVGIG (reference sequence). The CDR3 length is 15 residues. V lost 2 bases, J lost 8 bases, and 6 bases stayed unmatched. CDR3 in amino acids: CAWSRTSGGGDEQFF. The CDR3 DNA reads TGTGCCTGGAGTCGCACTAGCGGGGGGGGCGATGAGCAGTTCTTC.

The chain carries TRBV19 and TRBJ2-2; tentatively, D is TRBD2 (6 bases). Germline V gene lookup returns CDR1 LNHDA and CDR2 SQIVND (reference sequence). V lost 1 base, J lost 5 bases, and 11 bases lay in between. The CDR3 contains 15 residues. The CDR3 region has the DNA TGTGCCAGTAGTATAGGGCTAGCGCAAACCGGGGAGCTGTTTTTT. Translating gives CASSIGLAQTGELFF.

This sequence joins TRBV5-8 and TRBJ1-1, with unresolved D. CDR3 length equals 14 residues. The V end was cut by 4 bases, the J end by 7 bases, with 17 bases between. CDR1 SGHTS and CDR2 YDEGEE come from the germline V gene. CDR3 amino acids: CASSAPSPSGEAFF. The CDR3, as DNA: TGTGCCAGCAGCGCCCCAAGTCCCTCCGGTGAAGCTTTCTTT.

The gene calls are TRBV11-2 and TRBJ2-2, with 9 bases fitting TRBD1. J gave up 5 bases and V 8 bases, and 12 bases lay outside the gene matches. The CDR3 length is 16 residues. Germline CDR1 is SGHAT and CDR2 is FQNNGV. The chain's CDR3 is CASCPFRDRATGELFF. The CDR3 nucleotides read TGTGCCAGCTGCCCCTTTAGGGACAGGGCTACCGGGGAGCTGTTTTTT.

The CDR3 protein is CASSSLDRGIFGNTEAFF. The CDR3, as DNA: TGCGCCAGCAGCTCACTAGACAGGGGGATATTCGGGAACACTGAAGCTTTCTTT. The chain joins TRBV5-1 to TRBJ1-1; TRBD1 aligns across 9 bases. The CDR3 runs to 18 residues. Per germline, CDR1 SGHRS and CDR2 YFSETQ. V lost 3 bases and J lost 1; bases outside the gene matches: 13.

J is TRBJ2-6 and V is TRBV28; D might be TRBD1 (5 bases). CDR3 size: 15 residues. V was shortened by 4 bases and J by 1 base, with 8 bases between the two germline ends. Germline V gene data show CDR1 as MDHEN and CDR2 as SYDVKM. CDR3: CASSSQGSGANVLTF. The DNA of the CDR3 is TGTGCCAGCAGTTCCCAGGGATCTGGGGCCAACGTCCTGACTTTC.

This clone was seen just once. The chain couples TRBV7-8 to TRBJ1-2, with D possibly TRBD1 on 5 matching bases. This CDR3 is 18 amino acids long. V was pared by 1 base and J by 1 base, with 19 bases between. Germline-derived CDR1 and CDR2 are SGHVS and FQNEAQ. The CDR3 region is CASSLDVRASPLNYGYTF. CDR3 in DNA: TGTGCCAGCAGCTTAGATGTCAGGGCCTCACCGCTTAACTATGGCTACACCTTC.

The chain uses TRBV11-1 and TRBJ2-7; D is undetermined. This CDR3 comprises 12 residues. Germline CDR1 SGHAT, CDR2 FQDESV (reference sequence). Trimming took 5 bases from V and 3 from J, leaving 8 bases between them. The CDR3 loop is CASSIPGYEQYF. The CDR3 region has the DNA TGTGCCAGCAGCATCCCGGGCTACGAGCAGTACTTC.

The chain combines TRBV7-3 with TRBJ2-1; 8 bases agree with TRBD2. The CDR3 length is 15 residues. Germline V CDR1 and CDR2: SGHTA, FQGTGA. V dropped 5 bases and J dropped 5; count of bases not matched to a gene: 8. The CDR3 DNA reads TGTGCCAGCAGCCCTTTAGCGGGGAGCAACAATGAGCAGTTCTTC. Its protein is CASSPLAGSNNEQFF. Full variable domain (outside the CDR3, taken from reference TRBV7-3 and TRBJ2-1): GAGVSQTPSNKVTEKGKYVELRCDPISGHTALYWYRQSLGQGPEFLIYFQGTGAADDSGLPNDRFFAVRPEGSVSTLKIQRTERGDSAVYLCASSPLAGSNNEQFFGPGTRLTVL.

V usage is TRBV10-3 and J usage is TRBJ1-5; maybe TRBD1 (5 bases). The CDR3 totals 14 residues. Trimming cost V 10 bases and J 4 bases, with 17 bases left between them. Germline CDR1 ENHRY, CDR2 SYGVKD. The CDR3 protein is CATQGQIGNQPQHF. The DNA for the CDR3 is TGTGCCACCCAGGGCCAAATCGGGAATCAGCCCCAGCATTTT.

This clone turned up a few times. V is TRBV11-3 and J is TRBJ2-2; TRBD2 aligns across 13 bases. CDR1 and CDR2 from the germline V gene are SGHNT and YENEEA. CDR3 length: 19 residues. V gave up 1 base and J gave up 0 bases; unmatched junction bases: 5. The CDR3 nucleotides are TGTGCCAGCAGCTTAGTTGGGGGACTAGCGGGGTCGAACACCGGGGAGCTGTTTTTT. It translates to CASSLVGGLAGSNTGELFF.